The TCR beta chain described here comes from a study of blood T cell repertoires in COVID-19. This clone was observed a single time. TCRdb's copy holds only in-frame clones and misses some; the assay was immunoSEQ multiplex PCR. The sample lists 300,000 to 400,000 clones, roughly 90% seen once, with 7% to 8% in the top ten. The CDR3 runs to 18 residues. V lost 3 bases to trimming and J lost 8 bases; unmatched junction nucleotides: 14. Germline V gene lookup returns CDR1 MGHRA and CDR2 YSYEKL. Those enrolled in Seattle joined during active infection and were followed longitudinally afterward. This sequence originates from a woman aged 65 to 85 with COVID-19, enrolled during active disease. The sequenced sample consisted of peripheral blood. The chain employs TRBV4-1 and TRBJ2-1; 12 nucleotides agree with TRBD2. CDR3 amino acids: CASSHPQASGGAGHEQFF. The CDR3 nucleotides read TGCGCCAGCAGCCATCCCCAGGCTAGCGGGGGGGCAGGCCATGAGCAGTTCTTC.